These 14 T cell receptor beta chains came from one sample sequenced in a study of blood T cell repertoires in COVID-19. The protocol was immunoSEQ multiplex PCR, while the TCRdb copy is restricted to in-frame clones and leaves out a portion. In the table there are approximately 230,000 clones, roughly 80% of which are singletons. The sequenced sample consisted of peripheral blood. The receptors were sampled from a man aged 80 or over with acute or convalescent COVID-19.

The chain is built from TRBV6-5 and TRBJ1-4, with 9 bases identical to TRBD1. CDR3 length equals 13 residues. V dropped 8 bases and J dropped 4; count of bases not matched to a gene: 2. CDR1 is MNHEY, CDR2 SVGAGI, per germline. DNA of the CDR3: TGTGCCAGCCGGGACAGGGTTAATGAAAAACTGTTTTTT. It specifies CASRDRVNEKLFF.

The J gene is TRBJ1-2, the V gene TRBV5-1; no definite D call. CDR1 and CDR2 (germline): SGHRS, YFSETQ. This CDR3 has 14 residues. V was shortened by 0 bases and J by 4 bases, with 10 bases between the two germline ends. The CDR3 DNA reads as TGCGCCAGCAGCTTGGCCGAGGGCCCCTATGGCTACACCTTC. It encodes CASSLAEGPYGYTF.

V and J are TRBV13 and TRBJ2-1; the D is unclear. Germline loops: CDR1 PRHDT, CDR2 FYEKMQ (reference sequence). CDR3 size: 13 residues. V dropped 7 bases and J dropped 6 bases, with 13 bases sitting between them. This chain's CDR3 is CASKDTLANEQFF. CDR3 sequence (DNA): TGTGCCAGCAAAGATACCTTGGCCAATGAGCAGTTCTTC.

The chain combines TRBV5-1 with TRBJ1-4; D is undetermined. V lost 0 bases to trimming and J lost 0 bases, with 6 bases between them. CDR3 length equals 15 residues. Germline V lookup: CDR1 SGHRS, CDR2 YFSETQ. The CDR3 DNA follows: TGCGCCAGCAGCTTGGCCCCAACAACTAATGAAAAACTGTTTTTT. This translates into CASSLAPTTNEKLFF.

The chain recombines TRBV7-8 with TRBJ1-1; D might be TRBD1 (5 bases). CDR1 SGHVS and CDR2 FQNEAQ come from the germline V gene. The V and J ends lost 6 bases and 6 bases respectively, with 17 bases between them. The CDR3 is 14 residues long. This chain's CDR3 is CASRPTELSPEAFF. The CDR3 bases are TGTGCCAGCAGACCGACAGAGCTTTCCCCTGAAGCTTTCTTT.

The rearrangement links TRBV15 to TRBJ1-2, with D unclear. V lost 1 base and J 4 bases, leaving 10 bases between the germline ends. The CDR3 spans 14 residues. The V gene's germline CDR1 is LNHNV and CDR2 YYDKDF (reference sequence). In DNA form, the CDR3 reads TGTGCCACCAGCAGAGTAGTACAGCTCTATGGCTACACCTTC. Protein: CATSRVVQLYGYTF.

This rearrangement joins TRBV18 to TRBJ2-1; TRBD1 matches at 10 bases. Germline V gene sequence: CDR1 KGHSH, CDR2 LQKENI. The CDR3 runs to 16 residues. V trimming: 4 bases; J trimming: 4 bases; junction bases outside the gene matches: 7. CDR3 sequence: CASSLAGTGVYNEQFF. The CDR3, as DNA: TGTGCCAGCTCACTTGCCGGGACAGGGGTATACAATGAGCAGTTCTTC.

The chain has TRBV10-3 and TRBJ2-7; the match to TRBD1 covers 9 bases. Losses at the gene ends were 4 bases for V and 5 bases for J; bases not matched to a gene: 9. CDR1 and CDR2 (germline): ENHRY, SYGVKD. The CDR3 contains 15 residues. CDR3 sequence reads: CAISARGTGIHEQYF. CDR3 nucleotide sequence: TGTGCCATCAGTGCTCGGGGGACAGGGATTCACGAGCAGTACTTC.

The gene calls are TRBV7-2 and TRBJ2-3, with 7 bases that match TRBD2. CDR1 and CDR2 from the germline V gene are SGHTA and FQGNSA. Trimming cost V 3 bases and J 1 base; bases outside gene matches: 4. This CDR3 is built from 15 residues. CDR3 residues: CASSFGLGGTDTQYF. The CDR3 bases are TGTGCCAGCAGCTTTGGACTAGGGGGCACAGATACGCAGTATTTT. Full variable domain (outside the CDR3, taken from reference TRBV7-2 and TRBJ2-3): GAGVSQSPSNKVTEKGKDVELRCDPISGHTALYWYRQSLGQGLEFLIYFQGNSAPDKSGLPSDRFSAERTGGSVSTLTIQRTQQEDSAVYLCASSFGLGGTDTQYFGPGTRLTVL.

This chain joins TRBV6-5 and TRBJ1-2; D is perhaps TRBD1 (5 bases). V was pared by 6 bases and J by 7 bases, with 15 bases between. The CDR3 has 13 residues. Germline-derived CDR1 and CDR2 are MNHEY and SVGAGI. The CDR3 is CASSLSGRGGYTF. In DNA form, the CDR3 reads TGTGCCAGCAGCCTCTCGGGTAGGGGTGGCTACACCTTC.

The CDR3 DNA reads TGTGCCAGCAGTTTGAGGAGTCCTGGAGGAAAACTGTTTTTT. Protein: CASSLRSPGGKLFF. V and J are TRBV28 and TRBJ1-4; no clear D. This CDR3 comprises 14 residues. The V end was cut by 3 bases, the J end by 10 bases, with 15 bases between. Per germline, CDR1 MDHEN and CDR2 SYDVKM.

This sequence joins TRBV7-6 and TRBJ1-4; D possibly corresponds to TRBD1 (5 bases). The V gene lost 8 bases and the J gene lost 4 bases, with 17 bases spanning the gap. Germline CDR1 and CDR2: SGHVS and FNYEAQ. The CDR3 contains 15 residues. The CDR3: CASCLSQGGNEKLFF. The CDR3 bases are TGTGCCAGCTGTTTGTCGCAGGGAGGTAATGAAAAACTGTTTTTT. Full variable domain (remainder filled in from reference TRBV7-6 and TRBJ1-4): GAGVSQSPRYKVTKRGQDVALRCDPISGHVSLYWYRQALGQGPEFLTYFNYEAQQDKSGLPNDRFSAERPEGSISTLTIQRTEQRDSAMYRCASCLSQGGNEKLFFGSGTQLSVL.

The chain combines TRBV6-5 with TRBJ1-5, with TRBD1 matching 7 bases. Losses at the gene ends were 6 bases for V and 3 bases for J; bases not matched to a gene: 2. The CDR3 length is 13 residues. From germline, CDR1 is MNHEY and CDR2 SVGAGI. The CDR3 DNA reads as TGTGCCAGCAGGGGACAGACCAATCAGCCCCAGCATTTT. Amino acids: CASRGQTNQPQHF.

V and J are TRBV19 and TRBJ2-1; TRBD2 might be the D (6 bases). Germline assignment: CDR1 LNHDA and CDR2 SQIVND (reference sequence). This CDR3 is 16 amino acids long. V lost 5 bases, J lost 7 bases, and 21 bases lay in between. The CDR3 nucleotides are TGTGCCAGTAGTCCGTGGGTTGGAGGGCCAAAGAATGAGCAGTTCTTC. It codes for CASSPWVGGPKNEQFF. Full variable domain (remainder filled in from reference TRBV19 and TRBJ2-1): DGGITQSPKYLFRKEGQNVTLSCEQNLNHDAMYWYRQDPGQGLRLIYYSQIVNDFQKGDIAEGYSVSREKKESFPLTVTSAQKNPTAFYLCASSPWVGGPKNEQFFGPGTRLTVL.